These T cell receptor beta chains were read from a single sample in a study of blood T cell repertoires in COVID-19. Sequencing used immunoSEQ multiplex PCR; TCRdb keeps in-frame clones, though not all of them. The sample carries 55,000 to 90,000 clones, roughly four fifths recorded once. Sequenced input: peripheral blood. Receptors were obtained from a woman in her 70s with acute or convalescent COVID-19. CDR3s include the opening cysteine and the closing phenylalanine or tryptophan. The D gene is left open where the match is weak. Clone size is shown for a subset of rows, as once, few, many or a class of expanded clone.

D gene: TRBD2
J gene: TRBJ2-1
V gene: TRBV3-1/TRBV3-2
clone size: few
CDR3 protein: CASSQTSGRGIEFF
CDR3 DNA: TGTGCCAGCAGCCAGACTAGCGGGAGAGGAATAGAGTTCTTC

D gene: NA
J gene: TRBJ1-5
V gene: TRBV7-7
clone size: NA
CDR3 protein: CASSLVRGGPTIRPQHF
CDR3 DNA: TGTGCCAGCAGCTTAGTCCGGGGGGGGCCTACGATCAGGCCCCAGCATTTT

D gene: NA
J gene: TRBJ2-2
V gene: TRBV27
clone size: NA
CDR3 protein: CASSTWNTGELFF
CDR3 DNA: TGTGCCAGCAGTACTTGGAACACCGGGGAGCTGTTTTTT

D gene: NA
J gene: TRBJ2-3
V gene: TRBV11-2
clone size: NA
CDR3 protein: CASSLGTGYTDTQYF
CDR3 DNA: TGTGCCAGCAGCTTAGGGACGGGGTACACAGATACGCAGTATTTT

D gene: TRBD2
J gene: TRBJ2-5
V gene: TRBV3-1/TRBV3-2
clone size: NA
CDR3 protein: CASSQAGTIQETQYF
CDR3 DNA: TGTGCCAGCAGCCAAGCCGGGACTATTCAAGAGACCCAGTACTTC

D gene: NA
J gene: TRBJ2-3
V gene: TRBV28
clone size: NA
CDR3 protein: CASSSLREKTDTQYF
CDR3 DNA: TGTGCCAGCAGTTCCCTCCGGGAGAAGACAGATACGCAGTATTTT

D gene: NA
J gene: TRBJ1-2
V gene: TRBV2
clone size: NA
CDR3 protein: CASSELQYGYTF
CDR3 DNA: TGTGCCAGCAGCGAATTACAGTATGGCTACACCTTC

D gene: TRBD1
J gene: TRBJ1-6
V gene: TRBV19
clone size: NA
CDR3 protein: CASGFDRGNSPLHF
CDR3 DNA: TGTGCCAGTGGCTTTGACAGGGGAAATTCACCCCTCCACTTT

D gene: TRBD1
J gene: TRBJ1-4
V gene: TRBV20-1
clone size: NA
CDR3 protein: CSASRQGRNEKLFF
CDR3 DNA: TGCAGTGCTAGTAGACAGGGGCGAAATGAAAAACTGTTTTTT

D gene: NA
J gene: TRBJ2-3
V gene: TRBV5-1
clone size: once
CDR3 protein: CASREAPADTQYF
CDR3 DNA: TGCGCCAGCAGGGAGGCGCCCGCAGATACGCAGTATTTT

D gene: NA
J gene: TRBJ1-5
V gene: TRBV27
clone size: NA
CDR3 protein: CARQDRGNQPQHF
CDR3 DNA: TGTGCCAGGCAGGATAGAGGCAATCAGCCCCAGCATTTT

D gene: TRBD1
J gene: TRBJ2-7
V gene: TRBV24-1
clone size: NA
CDR3 protein: CATSDPGQGSYEQYF
CDR3 DNA: TGTGCCACCAGTGATCCGGGACAGGGCTCCTACGAGCAGTACTTC

D gene: TRBD2
J gene: TRBJ2-1
V gene: TRBV19
clone size: NA
CDR3 protein: CASSMSSGMGEQFF
CDR3 DNA: TGTGCCAGTAGTATGAGTAGCGGGATGGGGGAGCAGTTCTTC

D gene: TRBD1
J gene: TRBJ2-7
V gene: TRBV3-1/TRBV3-2
clone size: NA
CDR3 protein: CASSHPLGRDRGREQYF
CDR3 DNA: TGTGCCAGCAGCCACCCCCTTGGCCGGGACAGGGGGCGCGAGCAGTACTTC

D gene: TRBD1
J gene: TRBJ2-3
V gene: TRBV7-9
clone size: NA
CDR3 protein: CASEPARDSRLDTQYF
CDR3 DNA: TGTGCCAGCGAACCGGCCCGGGACAGCCGATTAGATACGCAGTATTTT

D gene: NA
J gene: TRBJ2-7
V gene: TRBV28
clone size: NA
CDR3 protein: CASNPTWTNSYEQYF
CDR3 DNA: TGTGCCAGCAACCCGACATGGACTAACTCCTACGAGCAGTACTTC

D gene: NA
J gene: TRBJ2-1
V gene: TRBV24-1
clone size: few
CDR3 protein: CATSDLDGDYNEQFF
CDR3 DNA: TGTGCCACCAGTGATTTGGACGGGGATTACAATGAGCAGTTCTTC

D gene: TRBD1
J gene: TRBJ1-5
V gene: TRBV2
clone size: NA
CDR3 protein: CASSGADRVVQPQHF
CDR3 DNA: TGTGCCAGCAGCGGCGCAGACAGGGTGGTTCAGCCCCAGCATTTT

D gene: NA
J gene: TRBJ1-5
V gene: TRBV2
clone size: NA
CDR3 protein: CASSVEGGSNQPQHF
CDR3 DNA: TGTGCCAGCAGTGTAGAGGGCGGGAGCAATCAGCCCCAGCATTTT

D gene: TRBD1
J gene: TRBJ1-4
V gene: TRBV7-9
clone size: NA
CDR3 protein: CAPRGSGGKEKLFF
CDR3 DNA: TGTGCCCCCCGGGGGTCAGGGGGAAAGGAAAAACTGTTTTTT

D gene: NA
J gene: TRBJ2-7
V gene: TRBV30
clone size: NA
CDR3 protein: CALTLNSYEQYF
CDR3 DNA: TGTGCCTTGACACTTAACTCCTACGAGCAGTACTTC

D gene: TRBD1
J gene: TRBJ1-4
V gene: TRBV10-3
clone size: NA
CDR3 protein: CAISAQGVSANEKLFF
CDR3 DNA: TGTGCCATCAGTGCCCAGGGGGTCTCAGCTAATGAAAAACTGTTTTTT

D gene: TRBD1
J gene: TRBJ2-2
V gene: TRBV9
clone size: NA
CDR3 protein: CASSFGQGASPGELFF
CDR3 DNA: TGTGCCAGCAGCTTTGGACAGGGGGCATCCCCCGGGGAGCTGTTTTTT

D gene: NA
J gene: TRBJ1-5
V gene: TRBV6-4
clone size: once
CDR3 protein: CASSDTRKDIRQPQHF
CDR3 DNA: TGTGCCAGCAGTGACACCCGAAAGGACATACGTCAGCCCCAGCATTTT

D gene: TRBD1
J gene: TRBJ2-2
V gene: TRBV19
clone size: NA
CDR3 protein: CASSKGQMNTGELFF
CDR3 DNA: TGTGCCAGTAGTAAGGGACAGATGAACACCGGGGAGCTGTTTTTT

D gene: NA
J gene: TRBJ1-5
V gene: TRBV6-2/TRBV6-3
clone size: NA
CDR3 protein: CASSYGAAFPDNQPQHF
CDR3 DNA: TGTGCCAGCAGTTATGGGGCAGCATTTCCCGACAATCAGCCCCAGCATTTT

D gene: NA
J gene: TRBJ1-1
V gene: TRBV7-7
clone size: few
CDR3 protein: CASSRGLNTEAFF
CDR3 DNA: TGTGCTAGCAGCAGGGGTCTGAACACTGAAGCTTTCTTT

D gene: TRBD1
J gene: TRBJ2-3
V gene: TRBV19
clone size: NA
CDR3 protein: CASSMGDRSQYF
CDR3 DNA: TGTGCCAGTAGTATGGGGGACAGATCGCAGTATTTT

D gene: TRBD2
J gene: TRBJ2-2
V gene: TRBV9
clone size: NA
CDR3 protein: CASSVTSSGELFF
CDR3 DNA: TGTGCCAGCAGCGTGACTAGCTCAGGGGAGCTGTTTTTT

D gene: NA
J gene: TRBJ1-1
V gene: TRBV11-2
clone size: NA
CDR3 protein: CASSAQVNTEAFF
CDR3 DNA: TGTGCCAGCAGCGCACAGGTGAACACTGAAGCTTTCTTT

D gene: NA
J gene: TRBJ2-5
V gene: TRBV5-6
clone size: NA
CDR3 protein: CASSSRGGVETQYF
CDR3 DNA: TGTGCCAGCAGCTCTAGGGGCGGGGTCGAGACCCAGTACTTC

D gene: TRBD2
J gene: TRBJ2-1
V gene: TRBV7-2
clone size: once
CDR3 protein: CASSPQRGYNEQFF
CDR3 DNA: TGTGCCAGCAGCCCCCAGCGGGGGTACAATGAGCAGTTCTTC

D gene: TRBD2
J gene: TRBJ2-7
V gene: TRBV27
clone size: once
CDR3 protein: CASSLGLAGVYEQYF
CDR3 DNA: TGTGCCAGCAGTTTGGGACTAGCGGGAGTGTACGAGCAGTACTTC

D gene: NA
J gene: TRBJ2-2
V gene: TRBV3-1/TRBV3-2
clone size: once
CDR3 protein: CASSPGPYANTGELFF
CDR3 DNA: TGTGCCAGCAGTCCGGGTCCTTACGCGAACACCGGGGAGCTGTTTTTT

D gene: NA
J gene: TRBJ2-1
V gene: TRBV12-3/TRBV12-4
clone size: NA
CDR3 protein: CASSLEAAMQFF
CDR3 DNA: TGTGCCAGCAGTTTAGAAGCTGCGATGCAGTTCTTC

D gene: TRBD1
J gene: TRBJ2-3
V gene: TRBV30
clone size: few
CDR3 protein: CAWSQDRLRLGTDTQYF
CDR3 DNA: TGTGCCTGGAGTCAGGACAGGTTGAGATTGGGCACAGATACGCAGTATTTT

D gene: TRBD2
J gene: TRBJ2-2
V gene: TRBV28
clone size: NA
CDR3 protein: CASSLLGGPSVGTGELFF
CDR3 DNA: TGTGCCAGCAGTTTATTGGGAGGGCCTTCGGTAGGCACCGGGGAGCTGTTTTTT

D gene: NA
J gene: TRBJ1-5
V gene: TRBV18
clone size: NA
CDR3 protein: CASSPERQPQHF
CDR3 DNA: TGTGCCAGCTCACCGGAGCGGCAGCCCCAGCATTTT

D gene: NA
J gene: TRBJ2-7
V gene: TRBV7-8
clone size: NA
CDR3 protein: CASSLGTSIYEQYF
CDR3 DNA: TGTGCCAGCAGCTTAGGAACTAGTATCTACGAGCAGTACTTC

D gene: TRBD1
J gene: TRBJ2-2
V gene: TRBV7-2
clone size: NA
CDR3 protein: CASRADRGDTGELFF
CDR3 DNA: TGTGCCAGCAGGGCAGACAGGGGTGACACCGGGGAGCTGTTTTTT

D gene: TRBD1
J gene: TRBJ1-1
V gene: TRBV6-5
clone size: many
CDR3 protein: CASRAQGRGTEAFF
CDR3 DNA: TGTGCCAGCAGGGCACAGGGGCGCGGCACTGAAGCTTTCTTT

D gene: NA
J gene: TRBJ2-3
V gene: TRBV6-5
clone size: NA
CDR3 protein: CATSLSRHTDTQYF
CDR3 DNA: TGTGCCACCTCCCTGTCGCGCCACACAGATACGCAGTATTTT

D gene: NA
J gene: TRBJ2-7
V gene: TRBV23-1
clone size: NA
CDR3 protein: CAAQKQGYEQYF
CDR3 DNA: TGCGCCGCCCAAAAACAGGGTTACGAGCAGTACTTC

D gene: NA
J gene: TRBJ2-3
V gene: TRBV12-3/TRBV12-4
clone size: NA
CDR3 protein: CASSFQTDTQYF
CDR3 DNA: TGTGCCAGCAGTTTCCAGACAGATACGCAGTATTTT

D gene: NA
J gene: TRBJ2-3
V gene: TRBV20-1
clone size: NA
CDR3 protein: CSAWAVDTQYF
CDR3 DNA: TGCAGTGCCTGGGCTGTAGATACGCAGTATTTT

D gene: NA
J gene: TRBJ1-5
V gene: TRBV19
clone size: NA
CDR3 protein: CASSPALAGAGNQPQHF
CDR3 DNA: TGTGCCAGTAGTCCCGCCCTTGCGGGGGCTGGCAATCAGCCCCAGCATTTT

D gene: NA
J gene: TRBJ2-1
V gene: TRBV30
clone size: NA
CDR3 protein: CAWSVQSVPEQFF
CDR3 DNA: TGTGCCTGGAGTGTACAAAGCGTTCCTGAGCAGTTCTTC

D gene: NA
J gene: TRBJ1-1
V gene: TRBV18
clone size: NA
CDR3 protein: CASSPPDSSNTEAFF
CDR3 DNA: TGTGCCAGCTCACCCCCGGACAGTTCGAACACTGAAGCTTTCTTT

D gene: NA
J gene: TRBJ2-7
V gene: TRBV9
clone size: NA
CDR3 protein: CTSEGVLTGEQYF
CDR3 DNA: TGTACCAGCGAGGGAGTCCTAACGGGAGAGCAGTACTTC

D gene: NA
J gene: TRBJ1-4
V gene: TRBV28
clone size: once
CDR3 protein: CASSVQGSNEKLFF
CDR3 DNA: TGTGCCAGCAGCGTACAGGGTTCAAATGAAAAACTGTTTTTT

D gene: NA
J gene: TRBJ1-1
V gene: TRBV3-1/TRBV3-2
clone size: NA
CDR3 protein: CASSQGRGGTEAFF
CDR3 DNA: TGTGCCAGCAGCCAAGGTCGCGGGGGTACTGAAGCTTTCTTT

D gene: NA
J gene: TRBJ2-6
V gene: TRBV14
clone size: NA
CDR3 protein: CASNRRQASGANVLTF
CDR3 DNA: TGTGCCAGCAATAGAAGACAGGCCTCTGGGGCCAACGTCCTGACTTTC